This T cell receptor (beta chain) was captured in a study of cytotoxic CD8 clonotypes in ibrutinib-treated CLL. Study-level information: Productive templates per sample averaged 255,043; productive rearrangements, 94,082.

Here immunoSEQ multiplex PCR was the method, and the copy in TCRdb shows in-frame clones only, minus some. This sample yields 110,000 to 150,000 clones, of which about 78% are seen a single time; 5% to 5.5% belongs to the top ten. Notes on the study in general: Sustained-remission and progressing patients were not sampled at matched times. Clonality rose at ibrutinib response, held steady in sustained remission, and fell toward baseline at progression.

Points on this clone: The antigen remains undetermined.

Losses at the gene ends were 5 bases for V and 3 bases for J; bases not matched to a gene: 8. The length of the CDR3 is 15 residues. CDR1 is SGHTA, CDR2 FQGNSA, per germline. The gene calls are TRBV7-2 and TRBJ1-1, with 8 bases aligning to TRBD1. This TCR came from a human donor with chronic lymphocytic leukemia. The material was PBMCs, obtained after 24 months of ibrutinib treatment. CDR3 sequence reads: CASSPYGQGHTEAFF. CDR3 nucleotides: TGTGCCAGCAGCCCATATGGACAGGGACACACTGAAGCTTTCTTT.